This TCR beta chain originates from a study of CD8 T cells in ankylosing spondylitis. TCRdb reanalysed the 5' RACE reads using MiXCR and keeps one entry per CDR3 protein. The sample carries roughly 170,000 distinct CDR3 sequences, 9.5% to 10% recorded once. In this sample, this clonotype turned up many times. Its antigen is unknown. Study-wide results and limits: Within matched ankylosing spondylitis synovial fluid, disease-linked clones were reportedly significantly enriched.

The length of the CDR3 is 16 residues. Germline CDR1 and CDR2: MNHEY and SVGEGT. V lost 4 bases and J lost 1, with 14 bases in between. What was sequenced was blood, either unsorted or a sorted T cell fraction (not recorded which). The clonotype comes from a female donor with ankylosing spondylitis or in good health (not recorded which). This rearrangement joins TRBV6-2 or TRBV6-3 to TRBJ1-5; D is unresolved. In DNA form, the CDR3 reads TGTGCCAGCAGTTCCTCCTGGGGAAGGAGCAATCAGCCCCAGCATTTT. This translates into CASSSSWGRSNQPQHF.